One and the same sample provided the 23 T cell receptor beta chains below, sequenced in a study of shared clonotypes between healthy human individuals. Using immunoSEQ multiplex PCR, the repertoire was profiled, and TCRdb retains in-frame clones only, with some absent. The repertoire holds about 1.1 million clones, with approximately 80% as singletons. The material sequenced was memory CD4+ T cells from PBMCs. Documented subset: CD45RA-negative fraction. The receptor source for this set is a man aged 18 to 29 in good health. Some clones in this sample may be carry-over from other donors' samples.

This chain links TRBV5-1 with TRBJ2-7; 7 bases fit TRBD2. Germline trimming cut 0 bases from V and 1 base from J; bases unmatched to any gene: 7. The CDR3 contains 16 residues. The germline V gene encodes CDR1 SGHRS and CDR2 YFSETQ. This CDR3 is CASSLGPGAGSYEQYF. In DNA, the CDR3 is TGCGCCAGCAGCTTGGGGCCTGGAGCGGGGTCCTACGAGCAGTACTTC. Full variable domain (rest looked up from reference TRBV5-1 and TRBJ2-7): KAGVTQTPRYLIKTRGQQVTLSCSPISGHRSVSWYQQTPGQGLQFLFEYFSETQRNKGNFPGRFSGRQFSNSRSEMNVSTLELGDSALYLCASSLGPGAGSYEQYFGPGTRLTVT.

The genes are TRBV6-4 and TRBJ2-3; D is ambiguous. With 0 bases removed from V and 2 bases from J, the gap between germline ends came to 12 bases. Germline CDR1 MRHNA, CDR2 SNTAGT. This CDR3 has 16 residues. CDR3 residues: CASSDSHSPSTDTQYF. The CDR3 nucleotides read TGTGCCAGCAGTGACTCGCACTCACCCTCCACAGATACGCAGTATTTT.

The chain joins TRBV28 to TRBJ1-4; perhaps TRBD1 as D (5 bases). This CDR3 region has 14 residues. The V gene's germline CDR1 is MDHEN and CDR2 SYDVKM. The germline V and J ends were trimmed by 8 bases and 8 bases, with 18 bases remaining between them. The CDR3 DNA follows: TGTGCCAGCCACCCGGGACGAGCAAAAGAAAAACTGTTTTTT. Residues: CASHPGRAKEKLFF.

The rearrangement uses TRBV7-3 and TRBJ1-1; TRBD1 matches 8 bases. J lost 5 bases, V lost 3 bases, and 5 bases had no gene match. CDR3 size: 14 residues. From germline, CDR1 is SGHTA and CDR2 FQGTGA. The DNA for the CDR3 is TGTGCCAGCAGCTTTTACGGACAGGGTACTGAAGCTTTCTTT. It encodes CASSFYGQGTEAFF. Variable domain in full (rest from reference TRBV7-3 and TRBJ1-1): GAGVSQTPSNKVTEKGKYVELRCDPISGHTALYWYRQSLGQGPEFLIYFQGTGAADDSGLPNDRFFAVRPEGSVSTLKIQRTERGDSAVYLCASSFYGQGTEAFFGQGTRLTVV.

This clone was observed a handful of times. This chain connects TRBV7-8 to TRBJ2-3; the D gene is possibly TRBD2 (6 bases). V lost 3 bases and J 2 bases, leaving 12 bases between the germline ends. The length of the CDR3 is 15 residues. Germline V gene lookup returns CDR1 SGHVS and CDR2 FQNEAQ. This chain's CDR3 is CASSFLGGNTDTQYF. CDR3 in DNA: TGTGCCAGCAGCTTCCTGGGCGGGAACACAGATACGCAGTATTTT.

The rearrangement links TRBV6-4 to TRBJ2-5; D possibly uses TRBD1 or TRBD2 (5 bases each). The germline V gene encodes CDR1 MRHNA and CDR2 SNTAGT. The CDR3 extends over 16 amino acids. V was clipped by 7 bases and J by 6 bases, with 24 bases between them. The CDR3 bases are TGTGCCAGCAACCCGGCGGGCGGAGGAGGACAAAAGACCCAGTACTTC. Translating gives CASNPAGGGGQKTQYF.

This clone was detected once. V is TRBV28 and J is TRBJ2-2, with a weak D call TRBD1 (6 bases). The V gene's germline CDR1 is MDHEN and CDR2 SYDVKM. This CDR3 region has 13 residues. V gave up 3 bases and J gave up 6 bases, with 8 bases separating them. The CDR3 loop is CASSFSGAGELFF. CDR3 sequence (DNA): TGTGCCAGCAGTTTTTCAGGGGCCGGGGAGCTGTTTTTT.

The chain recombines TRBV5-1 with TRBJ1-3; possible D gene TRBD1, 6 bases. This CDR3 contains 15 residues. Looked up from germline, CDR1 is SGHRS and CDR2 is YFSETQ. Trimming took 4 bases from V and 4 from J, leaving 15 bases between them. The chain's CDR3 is CASSLQGLNGNTIYF. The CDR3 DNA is TGCGCCAGCAGCCTACAGGGTCTTAACGGAAACACCATATATTTT.

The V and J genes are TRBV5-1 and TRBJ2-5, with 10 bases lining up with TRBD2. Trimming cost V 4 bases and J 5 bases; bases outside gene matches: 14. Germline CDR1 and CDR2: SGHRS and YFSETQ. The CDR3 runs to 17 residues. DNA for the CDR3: TGCGCCAGCAGCAAAACGGGACTAGCGAGCGGGTGGGAGACCCAGTACTTC. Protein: CASSKTGLASGWETQYF.

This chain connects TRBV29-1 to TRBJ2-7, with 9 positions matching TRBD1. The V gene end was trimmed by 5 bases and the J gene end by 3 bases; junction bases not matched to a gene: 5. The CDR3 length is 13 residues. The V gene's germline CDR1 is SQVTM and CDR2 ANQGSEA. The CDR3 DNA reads TGCAGCGTTTCGAACAGGGGGCTCTACGAGCAGTACTTC. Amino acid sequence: CSVSNRGLYEQYF.

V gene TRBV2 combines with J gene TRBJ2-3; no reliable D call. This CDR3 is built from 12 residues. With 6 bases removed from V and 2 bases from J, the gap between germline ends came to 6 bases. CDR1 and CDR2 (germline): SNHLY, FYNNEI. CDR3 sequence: CASRTFTDTQYF. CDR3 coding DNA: TGTGCCAGCAGAACTTTCACAGATACGCAGTATTTT.

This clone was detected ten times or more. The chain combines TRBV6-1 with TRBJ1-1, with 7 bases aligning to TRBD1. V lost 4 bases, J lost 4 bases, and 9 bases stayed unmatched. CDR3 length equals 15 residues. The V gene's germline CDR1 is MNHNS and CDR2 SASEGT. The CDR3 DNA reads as TGTGCCAGCAGTGGACAGGGAAGGGACGGCACTGAAGCTTTCTTT. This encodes CASSGQGRDGTEAFF.

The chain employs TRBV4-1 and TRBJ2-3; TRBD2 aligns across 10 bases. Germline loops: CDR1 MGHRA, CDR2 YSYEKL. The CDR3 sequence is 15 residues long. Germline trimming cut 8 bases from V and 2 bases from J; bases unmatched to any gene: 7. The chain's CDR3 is CASSKGLAYTDTQYF. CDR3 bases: TGCGCCAGCTCGAAGGGACTAGCGTACACAGATACGCAGTATTTT.

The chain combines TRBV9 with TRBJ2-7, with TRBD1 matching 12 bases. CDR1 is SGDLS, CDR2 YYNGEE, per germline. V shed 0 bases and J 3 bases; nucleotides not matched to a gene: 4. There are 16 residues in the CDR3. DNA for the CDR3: TGTGCCAGCAGCGTAGTGGGGACAGGGGGCCTCTACGAGCAGTACTTC. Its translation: CASSVVGTGGLYEQYF.

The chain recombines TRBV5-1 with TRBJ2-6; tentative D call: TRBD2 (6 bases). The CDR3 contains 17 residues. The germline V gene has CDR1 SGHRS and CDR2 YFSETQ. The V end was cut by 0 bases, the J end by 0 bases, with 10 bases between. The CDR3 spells CASSLASGDSGANVLTF. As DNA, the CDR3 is TGCGCCAGCAGCTTGGCCTCGGGGGACTCTGGGGCCAACGTCCTGACTTTC.

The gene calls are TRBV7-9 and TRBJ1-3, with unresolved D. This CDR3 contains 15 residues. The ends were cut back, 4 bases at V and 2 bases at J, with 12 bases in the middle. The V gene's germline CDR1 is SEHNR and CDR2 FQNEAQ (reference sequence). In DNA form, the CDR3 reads TGTGCCAGCAGCTCTCTCCGGGGTGCTGGAAACACCATATATTTT. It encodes CASSSLRGAGNTIYF.

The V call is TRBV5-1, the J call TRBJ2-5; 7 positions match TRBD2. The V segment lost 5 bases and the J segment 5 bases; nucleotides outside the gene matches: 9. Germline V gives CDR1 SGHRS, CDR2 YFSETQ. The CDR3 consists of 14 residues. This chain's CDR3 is CASRYIRGGETQYF. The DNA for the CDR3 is TGCGCCAGCAGATATATCCGGGGAGGGGAGACCCAGTACTTC. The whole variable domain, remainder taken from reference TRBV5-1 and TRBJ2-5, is KAGVTQTPRYLIKTRGQQVTLSCSPISGHRSVSWYQQTPGQGLQFLFEYFSETQRNKGNFPGRFSGRQFSNSRSEMNVSTLELGDSALYLCASRYIRGGETQYFGPGTRLLVL.

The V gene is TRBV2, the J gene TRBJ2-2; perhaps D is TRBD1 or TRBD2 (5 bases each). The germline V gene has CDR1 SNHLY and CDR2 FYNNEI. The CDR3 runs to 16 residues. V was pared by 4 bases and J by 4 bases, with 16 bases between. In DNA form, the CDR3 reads TGTGCCAGCAGTGGGGGGACCGCCCCGGCCACCGGGGAGCTGTTTTTT. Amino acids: CASSGGTAPATGELFF.

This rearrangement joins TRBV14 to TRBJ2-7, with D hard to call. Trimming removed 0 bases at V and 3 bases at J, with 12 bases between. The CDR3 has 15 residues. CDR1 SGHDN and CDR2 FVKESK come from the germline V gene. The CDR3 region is CASSQDNQRGYEQYF. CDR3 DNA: TGTGCCAGCAGCCAAGATAACCAGCGCGGCTACGAGCAGTACTTC.

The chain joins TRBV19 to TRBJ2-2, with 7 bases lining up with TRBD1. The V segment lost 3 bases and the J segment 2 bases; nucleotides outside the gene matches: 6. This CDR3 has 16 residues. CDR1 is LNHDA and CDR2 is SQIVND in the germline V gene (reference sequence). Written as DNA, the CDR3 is TGTGCCAGTAGTATGCCAGGGGGTGACAACACCGGGGAGCTGTTTTTT. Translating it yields CASSMPGGDNTGELFF.

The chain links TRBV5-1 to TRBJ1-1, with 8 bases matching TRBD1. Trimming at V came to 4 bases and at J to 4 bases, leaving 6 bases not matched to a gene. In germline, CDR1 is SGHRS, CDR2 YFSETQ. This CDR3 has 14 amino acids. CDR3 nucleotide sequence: TGCGCCAGCAGCAAACAGGGGGGGACCACTGAAGCTTTCTTT. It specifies CASSKQGGTTEAFF.

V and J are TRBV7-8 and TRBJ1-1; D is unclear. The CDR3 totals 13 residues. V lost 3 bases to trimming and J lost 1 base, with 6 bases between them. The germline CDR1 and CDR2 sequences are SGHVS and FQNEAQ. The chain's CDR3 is CASSFGKNTEAFF. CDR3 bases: TGTGCCAGCAGCTTTGGGAAGAACACTGAAGCTTTCTTT.

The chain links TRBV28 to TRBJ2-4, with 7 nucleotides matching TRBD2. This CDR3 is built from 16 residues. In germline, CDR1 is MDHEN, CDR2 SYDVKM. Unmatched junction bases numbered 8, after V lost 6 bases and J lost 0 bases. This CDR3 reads CASSSGTMKAKNIQYF. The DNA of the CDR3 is TGTGCCAGCAGCTCCGGGACTATGAAAGCCAAAAACATTCAGTACTTC.